Detailed here is one TCR beta chain. This clone's antigen is unknown. Base qualities were left out, and no much larger clone turns up one base away. The data were obtained in a study of blood T cell repertoires in COVID-19 (dated by TCRdb to 2020 to 2022). Describing the broader study: Collaborator samples came from the United States, Italy and Spain and covered acute and convalescent phases of COVID-19. The material from the prospective study consisted of cDNA or gDNA derived from T cells, B-cell-depleted T cells, or PBMCs. Deeply sampled blood TCRbeta repertoires from subjects exposed to, actively infected with, or recovered from COVID-19 were included in the dataset. A freely available public database, intended as a resource for researchers studying the immune response to SARS-CoV-2, is where the repertoires were released. The samples were drawn from the first 160 participants of the ongoing ImmuneRACE study and from 1,254 subjects provided by 6 global collaborators. The sample metadata nearly always contained a de-identified subject ID, COVID-19 status, age in years and sex. Where available, HLA class I and class II types were taken from metadata supplied by the sample provider and were not determined by assay-based typing. Overall study outcomes, separate from this receptor: Clinical and demographic metadata were provided uncurated, with the amount varying by source and participant.

The immunoSEQ Assay, a bias-controlled multiplex PCR, was used to amplify TCRbeta CDR3 regions from genomic DNA. Regarding the original processing steps: Within the assay, amplification of reference gene primers was used to estimate how many nucleated cells each sample contained. To quantify the absolute abundance of each unique TCRbeta CDR3 rearrangement, sequence reads were collapsed and filtered. For each sample, productive Simpson clonality was calculated as the square root of Simpson's diversity index over productive rearrangements. What TCRdb holds here is the immuneACCESS table cut down to in-frame rearrangements. Part of the clones is not present; checked against another copy, under half of the missing clones reflect an unresolved V gene, and the others are unexplained. The V and J calls and clone size were taken over from that table, and D and trimming were inferred from the DNA. The sample includes under 300,000 clones, with about 85% observed a single time. About 2% of the sample comes from the top ten.

Samples from volunteer blood donors who had recovered from COVID-19 were contributed by a second Seattle source. Whole blood was collected in K2EDTA tubes by collaborating institutions according to the institutions' own protocols. For TCRbeta analysis, collaborators shipped samples as frozen whole blood, isolated PBMCs, or DNA extracted from either of those sample types. Based on the germline V gene, the CDR1 and CDR2 sequences are MDHEN and SYDVKM. The junction carries 12 bases between V and J, which are trimmed by 1 base and 0 bases respectively. From the cysteine up to the phenylalanine, the CDR3 has a length of 17 residues. The CDR3 DNA has 51 bases and is translated from base 1.

This receptor chain uses TRBV28 and TRBJ2-2; too little of a D gene remains to name it. Material for sequencing was peripheral blood. The clonotype originates from a man aged 30 to 45 who had recovered from COVID-19. The sequenced DNA is TGTGCCAGCAGTTTATCCCGAGGTGCTTCGAACACCGGGGAGCTGTTTTTT. This translates into CASSLSRGASNTGELFF. The entire variable domain, with the stretches around the CDR3 drawn from the reference TRBV28 and TRBJ2-2 proteins, is DVKVTQSSRYLVKRTGEKVFLECVQDMDHENMFWYRQDPGLGLRLIYFSYDVKMKEKGDIPEGYSVSREKKERFSLILESASTNQTSMYLCASSLSRGASNTGELFFGEGSRLTVL.